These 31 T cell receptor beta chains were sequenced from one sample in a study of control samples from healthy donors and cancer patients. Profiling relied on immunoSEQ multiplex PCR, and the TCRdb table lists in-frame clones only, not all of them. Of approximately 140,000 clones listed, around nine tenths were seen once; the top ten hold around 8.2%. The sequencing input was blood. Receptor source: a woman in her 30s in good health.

The CDR3 is CASSLTGGAIADEKLFF. DNA for the CDR3: TGTGCCAGCTCACTGACAGGGGGCGCGATCGCTGACGAAAAACTGTTTTTT. The chain uses TRBV18 and TRBJ1-4; 10 bases map to TRBD1. The CDR3 is 17 residues long. After removal of 4 bases from V and 8 bases from J, the junction contained 13 bases not matched to a gene. CDR1 and CDR2 from the germline V gene are KGHSH and LQKENI.

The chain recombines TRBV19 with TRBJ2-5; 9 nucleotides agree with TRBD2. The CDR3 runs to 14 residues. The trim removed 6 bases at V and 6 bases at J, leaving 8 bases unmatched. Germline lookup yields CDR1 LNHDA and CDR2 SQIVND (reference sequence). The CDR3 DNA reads TGTGCCAGTAGAAATAGCGGGAGCTCGAAGACCCAGTACTTC. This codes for CASRNSGSSKTQYF.

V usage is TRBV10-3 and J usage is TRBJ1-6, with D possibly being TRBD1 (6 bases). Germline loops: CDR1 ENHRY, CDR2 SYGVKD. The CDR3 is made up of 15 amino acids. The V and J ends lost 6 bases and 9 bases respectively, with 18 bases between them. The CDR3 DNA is TGTGCCATCAGCAAGTCTCAAAAGGGGGGTTCACCCCTCCACTTT. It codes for CAISKSQKGGSPLHF.

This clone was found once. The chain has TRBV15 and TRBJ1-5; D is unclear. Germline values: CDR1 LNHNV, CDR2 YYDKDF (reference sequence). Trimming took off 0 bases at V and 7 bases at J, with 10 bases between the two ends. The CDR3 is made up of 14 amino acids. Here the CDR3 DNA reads TGTGCCACCAGCAGAGAGGGGAGTAGACAGCCCCAGCATTTT. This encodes CATSREGSRQPQHF.

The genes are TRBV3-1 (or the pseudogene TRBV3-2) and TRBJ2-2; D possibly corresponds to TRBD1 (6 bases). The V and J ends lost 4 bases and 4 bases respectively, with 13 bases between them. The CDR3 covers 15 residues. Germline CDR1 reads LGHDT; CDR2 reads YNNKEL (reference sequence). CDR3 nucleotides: TGTGCCAGCAGCCGAAAACAGGGTACCACCGGGGAGCTGTTTTTT. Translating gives CASSRKQGTTGELFF.

Written as DNA, the CDR3 is TGTGCCAGCTCACCAGGGAAGGAGGGCTACACCTTC. Residues: CASSPGKEGYTF. This chain links TRBV18 with TRBJ1-2; D gene uncertain. Germline V gene lookup returns CDR1 KGHSH and CDR2 LQKENI. V was clipped by 2 bases and J by 8 bases, with 9 bases between them. CDR3 length equals 12 residues. The variable domain in full, completed from reference TRBV18 and TRBJ1-2, reads NAGVMQNPRHLVRRRGQEARLRCSPMKGHSHVYWYRQLPEEGLKFMVYLQKENIIDESGMPKERFSAEFPKEGPSILRIQQVVRGDSAAYFCASSPGKEGYTFGSGTRLTVV.

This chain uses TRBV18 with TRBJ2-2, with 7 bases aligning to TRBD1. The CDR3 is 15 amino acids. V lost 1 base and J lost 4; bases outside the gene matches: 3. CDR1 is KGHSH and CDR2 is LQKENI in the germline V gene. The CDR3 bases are TGTGCCAGCTCACCACGGGACAGTTCCACCGGGGAGCTGTTTTTT. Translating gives CASSPRDSSTGELFF.

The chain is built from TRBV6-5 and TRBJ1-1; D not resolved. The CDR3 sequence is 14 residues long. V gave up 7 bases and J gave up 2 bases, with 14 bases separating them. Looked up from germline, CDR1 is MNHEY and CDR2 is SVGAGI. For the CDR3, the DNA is TGTGCCAGCACCCCCTGGGGAGCAAACACTGAAGCTTTCTTT. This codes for CASTPWGANTEAFF.

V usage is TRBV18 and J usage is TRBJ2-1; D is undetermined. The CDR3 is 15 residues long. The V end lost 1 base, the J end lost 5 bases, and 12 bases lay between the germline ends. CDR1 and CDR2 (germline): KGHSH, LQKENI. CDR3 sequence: CASSPQGTSDNEQFF. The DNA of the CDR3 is TGTGCCAGCTCACCACAGGGTACCTCGGACAATGAGCAGTTCTTC. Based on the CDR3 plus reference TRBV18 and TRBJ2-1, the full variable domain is NAGVMQNPRHLVRRRGQEARLRCSPMKGHSHVYWYRQLPEEGLKFMVYLQKENIIDESGMPKERFSAEFPKEGPSILRIQQVVRGDSAAYFCASSPQGTSDNEQFFGPGTRLTVL.

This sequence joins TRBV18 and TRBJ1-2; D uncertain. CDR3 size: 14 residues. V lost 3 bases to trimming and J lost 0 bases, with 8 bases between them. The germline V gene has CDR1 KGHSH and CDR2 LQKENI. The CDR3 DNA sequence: TGTGCCAGCTCACCGGGCGGTACTAACTATGGCTACACCTTC. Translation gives CASSPGGTNYGYTF.

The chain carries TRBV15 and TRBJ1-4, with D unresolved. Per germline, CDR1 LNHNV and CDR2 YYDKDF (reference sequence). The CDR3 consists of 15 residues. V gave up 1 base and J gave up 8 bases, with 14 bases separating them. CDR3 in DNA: TGTGCCACCAGCAGAGTCGGCAGCCTTGCGGAAAAACTGTTTTTT. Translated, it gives CATSRVGSLAEKLFF.

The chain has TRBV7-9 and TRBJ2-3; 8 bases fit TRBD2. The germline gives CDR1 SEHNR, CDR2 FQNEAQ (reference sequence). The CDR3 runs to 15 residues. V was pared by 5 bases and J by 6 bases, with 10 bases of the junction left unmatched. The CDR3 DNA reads TGTGCCAGCAGCCCCGAGGGCGGGAGGACGGATACGCAGTATTTT. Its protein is CASSPEGGRTDTQYF.

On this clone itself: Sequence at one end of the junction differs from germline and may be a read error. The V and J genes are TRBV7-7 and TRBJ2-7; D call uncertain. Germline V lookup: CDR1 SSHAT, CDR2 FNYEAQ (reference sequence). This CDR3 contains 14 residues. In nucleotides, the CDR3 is TGTGCTAGCAGCCAACACAGAGACTCCTACGAGCAGTACTTC. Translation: CASSQHRDSYEQYF. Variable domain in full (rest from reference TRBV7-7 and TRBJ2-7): GAGVSQSPRYKVTKRGQDVTLRCDPISSHATLYWYQQALGQGPEFLTYFNYEAQPDKSGLPSDRFSAERPEGSISTLTIQRTEQRDSAMYRCASSQHRDSYEQYFGPGTRLTVT.

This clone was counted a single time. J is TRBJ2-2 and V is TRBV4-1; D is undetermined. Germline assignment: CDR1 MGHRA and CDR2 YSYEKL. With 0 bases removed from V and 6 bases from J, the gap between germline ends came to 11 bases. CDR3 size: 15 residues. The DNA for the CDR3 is TGCGCCAGCAGCCAAGAGACGGCAGTCCCCGGGGAGCTGTTTTTT. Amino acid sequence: CASSQETAVPGELFF.

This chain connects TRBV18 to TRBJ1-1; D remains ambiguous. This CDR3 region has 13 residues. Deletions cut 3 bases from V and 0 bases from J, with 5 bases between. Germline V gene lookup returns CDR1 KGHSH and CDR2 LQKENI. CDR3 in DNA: TGTGCCAGCTCACCTACACTGAACACTGAAGCTTTCTTT. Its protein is CASSPTLNTEAFF.

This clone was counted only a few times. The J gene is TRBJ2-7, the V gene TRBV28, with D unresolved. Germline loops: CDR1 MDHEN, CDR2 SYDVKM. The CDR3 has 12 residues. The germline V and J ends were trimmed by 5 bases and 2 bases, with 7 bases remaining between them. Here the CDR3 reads CASSITTYEQYF. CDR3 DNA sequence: TGTGCCAGCAGTATAACTACCTACGAGCAGTACTTC.

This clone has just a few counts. CDR3 in amino acids: CATSRRGKMETQYF. The CDR3, as DNA: TGTGCCACCAGCAGGAGGGGGAAAATGGAGACCCAGTACTTC. The chain combines TRBV15 with TRBJ2-5, with D possibly TRBD1 on 6 matching bases. The V end lost 3 bases, the J end lost 5 bases, and 13 bases lay between the germline ends. The germline V gene encodes CDR1 LNHNV and CDR2 YYDKDF (reference sequence). The CDR3 is made up of 14 amino acids.

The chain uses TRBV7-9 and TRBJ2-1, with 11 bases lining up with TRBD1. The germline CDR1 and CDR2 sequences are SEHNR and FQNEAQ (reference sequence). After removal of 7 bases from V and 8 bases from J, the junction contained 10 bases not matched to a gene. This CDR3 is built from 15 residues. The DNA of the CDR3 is TGTGCCAGCACCCCCGGGACAGGGGGTATGGATGAGCAGTTCTTC. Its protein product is CASTPGTGGMDEQFF.

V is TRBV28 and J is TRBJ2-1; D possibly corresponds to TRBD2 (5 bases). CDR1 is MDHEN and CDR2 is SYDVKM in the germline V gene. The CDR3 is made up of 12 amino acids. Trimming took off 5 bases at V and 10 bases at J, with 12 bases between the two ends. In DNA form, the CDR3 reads TGTGCCAGCAGTCTCTGGACTCAAGAGCAGTTCTTC. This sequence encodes CASSLWTQEQFF.

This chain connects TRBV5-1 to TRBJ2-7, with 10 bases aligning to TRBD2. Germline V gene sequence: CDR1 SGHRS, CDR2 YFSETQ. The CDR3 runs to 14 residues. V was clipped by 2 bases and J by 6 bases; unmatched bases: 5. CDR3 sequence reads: CASSFGLAGVEQYF. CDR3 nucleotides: TGCGCCAGCAGCTTCGGGCTAGCGGGAGTCGAGCAGTACTTC. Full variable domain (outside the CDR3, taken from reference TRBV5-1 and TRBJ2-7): KAGVTQTPRYLIKTRGQQVTLSCSPISGHRSVSWYQQTPGQGLQFLFEYFSETQRNKGNFPGRFSGRQFSNSRSEMNVSTLELGDSALYLCASSFGLAGVEQYFGPGTRLTVT.

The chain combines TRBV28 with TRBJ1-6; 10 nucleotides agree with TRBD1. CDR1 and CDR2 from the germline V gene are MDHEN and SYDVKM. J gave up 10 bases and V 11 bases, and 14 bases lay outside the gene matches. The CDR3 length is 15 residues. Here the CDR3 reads CASARDRGFNSPLHF. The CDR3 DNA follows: TGTGCCTCGGCTCGGGACAGGGGATTCAACTCACCCCTCCACTTT. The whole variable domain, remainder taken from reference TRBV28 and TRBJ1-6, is DVKVTQSSRYLVKRTGEKVFLECVQDMDHENMFWYRQDPGLGLRLIYFSYDVKMKEKGDIPEGYSVSREKKERFSLILESASTNQTSMYLCASARDRGFNSPLHFGNGTRLTVT.

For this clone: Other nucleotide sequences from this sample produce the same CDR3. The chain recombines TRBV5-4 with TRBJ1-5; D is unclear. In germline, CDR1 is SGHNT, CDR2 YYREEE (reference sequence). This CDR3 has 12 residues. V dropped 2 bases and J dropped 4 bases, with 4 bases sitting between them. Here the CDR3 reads CASSLDNQPQHF. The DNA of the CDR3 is TGTGCCAGCAGCTTAGATAATCAGCCCCAGCATTTT.

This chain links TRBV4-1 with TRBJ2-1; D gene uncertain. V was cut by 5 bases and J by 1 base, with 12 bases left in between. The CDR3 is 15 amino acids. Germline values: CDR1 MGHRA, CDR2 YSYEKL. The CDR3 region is CASSTSSTSYNEQFF. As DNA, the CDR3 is TGCGCCAGCAGCACCTCCTCTACATCCTACAATGAGCAGTTCTTC.

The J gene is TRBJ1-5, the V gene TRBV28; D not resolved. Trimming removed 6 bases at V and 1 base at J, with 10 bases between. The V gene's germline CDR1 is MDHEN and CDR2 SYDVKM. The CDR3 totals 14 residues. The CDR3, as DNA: TGTGCCAGCAGGGCGGGAGGGAGCAATCAGCCCCAGCATTTT. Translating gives CASRAGGSNQPQHF.

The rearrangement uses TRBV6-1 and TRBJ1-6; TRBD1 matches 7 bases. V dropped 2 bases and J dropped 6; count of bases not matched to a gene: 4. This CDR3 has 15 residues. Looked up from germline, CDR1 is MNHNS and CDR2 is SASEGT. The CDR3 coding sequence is TGTGCCAGCAGTGAATTACAGGGGTCTAATTCACCCCTCCACTTT. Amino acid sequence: CASSELQGSNSPLHF.

As DNA, the CDR3 is TGTGCCAGCAGCTTAGGTGGTGACGGTTCCTACGAGCAGTACTTC. Translating it yields CASSLGGDGSYEQYF. This chain connects TRBV11-2 to TRBJ2-7; no clear D. The CDR3 covers 15 residues. Trimming pared 1 base from V and 1 base from J, leaving 11 bases between. Germline loops: CDR1 SGHAT, CDR2 FQNNGV.

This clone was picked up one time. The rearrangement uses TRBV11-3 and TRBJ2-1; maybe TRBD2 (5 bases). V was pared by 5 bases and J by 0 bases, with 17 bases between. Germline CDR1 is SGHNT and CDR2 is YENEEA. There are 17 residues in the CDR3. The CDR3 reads CASSPRHRGNSYNEQFF. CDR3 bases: TGTGCCAGCAGCCCCAGACACCGGGGAAACTCCTACAATGAGCAGTTCTTC.

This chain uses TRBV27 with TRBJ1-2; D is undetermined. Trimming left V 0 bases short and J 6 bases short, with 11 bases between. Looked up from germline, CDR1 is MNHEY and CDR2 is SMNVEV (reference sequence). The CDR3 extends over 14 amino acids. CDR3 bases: TGTGCCAGCAGTTTATCACCCGAACTAGATGGCTACACCTTC. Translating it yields CASSLSPELDGYTF.

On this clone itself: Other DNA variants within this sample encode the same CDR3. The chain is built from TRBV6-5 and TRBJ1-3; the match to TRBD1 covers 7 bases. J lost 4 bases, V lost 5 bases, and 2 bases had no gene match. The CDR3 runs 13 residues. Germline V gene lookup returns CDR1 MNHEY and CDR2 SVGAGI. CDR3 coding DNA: TGTGCCAGCAGTCGGGGACAGGGAAACACCATATATTTT. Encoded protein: CASSRGQGNTIYF.

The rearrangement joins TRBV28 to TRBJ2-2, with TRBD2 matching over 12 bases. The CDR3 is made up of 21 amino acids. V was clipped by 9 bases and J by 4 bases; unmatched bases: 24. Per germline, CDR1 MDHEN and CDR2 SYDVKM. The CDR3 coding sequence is TGTGCCAGTAATTCCCTCCGGCGGGCTAGCGGGAGGGCCTCGGGCACCGGGGAGCTGTTTTTT. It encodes CASNSLRRASGRASGTGELFF.

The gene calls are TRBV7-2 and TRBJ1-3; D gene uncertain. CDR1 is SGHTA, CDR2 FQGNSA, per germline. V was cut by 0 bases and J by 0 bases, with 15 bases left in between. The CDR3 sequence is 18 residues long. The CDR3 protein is CASSLAPLSAYSGNTIYF. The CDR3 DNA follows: TGTGCCAGCAGCTTAGCGCCTTTGTCGGCTTACTCTGGAAACACCATATATTTT.